This T cell receptor beta chain was observed in a study of T cells after yellow fever vaccination. This CDR3 has 15 residues. UMIs were added to TCR cDNA along with a universal primer site when it was made by 5'RACE template switching. TCRdb called the 5' RACE reads again in MiXCR, with one record for every CDR3 protein. The data show 310,000 or so distinct CDR3 sequences, around 7.3% seen once. The TCR was taken from a man aged 18-30 years who received the YFV17D yellow fever vaccine. The material sequenced was PBMCs, taken 35 to 50 days after the first yellow fever vaccination. V usage is TRBV21-1 and J usage is TRBJ1-1; the table's D call, TRBD1, was not checked against the DNA. TRBV21-1 is classified as a pseudogene. The CDR3 nucleotides are TGTGCCAGCAGCGCACAGGACAGGGCGAACACTGAAGCTTTCTTT. Translation gives CASSAQDRANTEAFF.